This T cell receptor (beta chain) was profiled in a study of blood T cell repertoires in COVID-19. This clone was counted once. For recovered donors of Cohort 3, there were two negative PCRs, clearance, or symptom resolution. Clones were read by immunoSEQ multiplex PCR, and TCRdb kept only the in-frame ones, dropping some. The sample comprises around 200,000 clones, 70% to 90% of which are singletons, and 1.2% rests with the top ten. V dropped 6 bases and J dropped 0; count of bases not matched to a gene: 7. The V gene's germline CDR1 is SGHVS and CDR2 FQNEAQ. This CDR3 is built from 16 residues. The V call is TRBV7-8, the J call TRBJ2-1, with 8 bases aligning to TRBD2. The specimen was PBMCs or T cells enriched from blood (not recorded which). This sequence was found in a man aged 25-45 years who had recovered from COVID-19. CDR3 DNA: TGTGCCAGCAGTCGGGGGGGCCCCAGCTCCTACAATGAGCAGTTCTTC. Its protein is CASSRGGPSSYNEQFF. Supplemented by reference TRBV7-8 and TRBJ2-1, the full variable domain reads GAGVSQSPRYKVAKRGQDVALRCDPISGHVSLFWYQQALGQGPEFLTYFQNEAQLDKSGLPSDRFFAERPEGSVSTLKIQRTQQEDSAVYLCASSRGGPSSYNEQFFGPGTRLTVL.